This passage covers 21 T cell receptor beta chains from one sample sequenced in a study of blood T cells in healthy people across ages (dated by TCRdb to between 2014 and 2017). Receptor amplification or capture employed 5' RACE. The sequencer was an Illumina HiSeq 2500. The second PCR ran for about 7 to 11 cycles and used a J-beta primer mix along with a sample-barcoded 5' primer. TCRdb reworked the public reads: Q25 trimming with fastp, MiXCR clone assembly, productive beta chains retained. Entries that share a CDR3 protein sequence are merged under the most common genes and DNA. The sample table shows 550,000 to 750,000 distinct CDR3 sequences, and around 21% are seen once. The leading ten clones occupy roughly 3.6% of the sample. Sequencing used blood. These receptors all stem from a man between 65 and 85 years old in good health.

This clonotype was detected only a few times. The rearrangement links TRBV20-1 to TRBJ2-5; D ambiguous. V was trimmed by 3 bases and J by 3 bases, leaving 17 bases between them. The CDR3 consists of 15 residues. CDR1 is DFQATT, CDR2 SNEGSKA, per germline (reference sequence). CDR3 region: CSASKTLVAEETQYF. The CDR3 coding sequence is TGCAGTGCTAGCAAGACGTTGGTAGCAGAAGAGACCCAGTACTTC.

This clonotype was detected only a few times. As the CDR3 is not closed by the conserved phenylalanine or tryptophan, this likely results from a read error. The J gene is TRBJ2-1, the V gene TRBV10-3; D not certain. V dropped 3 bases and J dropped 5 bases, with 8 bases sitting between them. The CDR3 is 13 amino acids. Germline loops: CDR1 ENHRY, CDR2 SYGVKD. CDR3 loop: CAISERPDNEQFL. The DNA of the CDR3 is TGTGCCATCAGTGAAAGACCAGACAATGAGCAGTTCCTC.

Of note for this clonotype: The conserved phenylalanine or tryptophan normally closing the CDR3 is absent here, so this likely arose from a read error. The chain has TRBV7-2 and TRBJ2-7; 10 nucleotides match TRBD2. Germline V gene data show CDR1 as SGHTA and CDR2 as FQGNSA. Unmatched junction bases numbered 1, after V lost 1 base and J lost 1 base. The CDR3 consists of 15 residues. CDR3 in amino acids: CASSLEAGGSYEQYC. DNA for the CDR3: TGTGCCAGCAGCTTAGAAGCGGGAGGGTCCTACGAGCAGTACTGC.

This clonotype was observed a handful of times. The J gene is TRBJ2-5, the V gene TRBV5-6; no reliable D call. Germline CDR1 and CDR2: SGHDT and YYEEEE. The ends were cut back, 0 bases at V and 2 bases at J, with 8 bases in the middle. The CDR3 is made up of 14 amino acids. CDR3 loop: CASSLAPQQETQYF. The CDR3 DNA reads TGTGCCAGCAGCTTGGCCCCCCAACAAGAGACCCAGTACTTC.

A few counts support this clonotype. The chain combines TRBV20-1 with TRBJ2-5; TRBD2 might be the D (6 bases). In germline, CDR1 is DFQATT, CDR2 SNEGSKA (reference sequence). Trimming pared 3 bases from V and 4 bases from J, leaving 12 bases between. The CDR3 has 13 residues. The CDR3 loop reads CSASGPGVETQYF. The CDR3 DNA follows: TGCAGTGCTAGCGGCCCGGGAGTAGAGACCCAGTACTTC.

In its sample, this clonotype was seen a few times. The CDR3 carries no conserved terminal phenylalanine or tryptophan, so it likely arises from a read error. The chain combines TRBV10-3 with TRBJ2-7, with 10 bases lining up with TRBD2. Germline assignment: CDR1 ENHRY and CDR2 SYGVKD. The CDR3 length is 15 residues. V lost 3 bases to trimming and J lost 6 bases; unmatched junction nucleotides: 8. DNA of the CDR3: TGTGCCATCAGTGAAGAGCGGGAGGGTAGCGCCGAGCAGTACCTC. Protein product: CAISEEREGSAEQYL.

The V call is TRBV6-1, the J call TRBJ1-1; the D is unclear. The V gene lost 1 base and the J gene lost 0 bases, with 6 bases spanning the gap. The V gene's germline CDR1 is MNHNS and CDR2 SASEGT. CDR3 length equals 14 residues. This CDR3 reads CASSEVVLNTEAFF. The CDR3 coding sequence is TGTGCCAGCAGTGAAGTGGTCCTGAACACTGAAGCTTTCTTT.

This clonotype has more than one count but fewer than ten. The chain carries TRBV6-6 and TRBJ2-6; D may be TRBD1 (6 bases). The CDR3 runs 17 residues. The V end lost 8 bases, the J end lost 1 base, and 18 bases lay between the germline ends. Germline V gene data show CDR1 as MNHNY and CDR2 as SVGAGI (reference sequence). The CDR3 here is CASSPGTPSSGANVLTF. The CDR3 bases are TGTGCCAGCTCACCCGGGACACCCTCATCTGGGGCCAACGTCCTGACTTTC.

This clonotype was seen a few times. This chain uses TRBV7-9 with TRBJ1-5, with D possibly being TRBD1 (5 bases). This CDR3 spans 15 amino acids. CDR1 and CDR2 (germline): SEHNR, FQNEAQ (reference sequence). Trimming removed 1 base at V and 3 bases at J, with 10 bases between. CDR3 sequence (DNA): TGTGCCAGCAGCTTAGGTAGGGGAGACAATCAGCCCCAGCATTTT. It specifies CASSLGRGDNQPQHF.

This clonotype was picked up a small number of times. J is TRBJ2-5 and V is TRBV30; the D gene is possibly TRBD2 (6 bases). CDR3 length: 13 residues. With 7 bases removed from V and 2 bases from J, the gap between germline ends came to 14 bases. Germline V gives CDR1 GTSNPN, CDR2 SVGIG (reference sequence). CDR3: CASGSGYQETQYF. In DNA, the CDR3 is TGTGCCTCCGGAAGCGGGTATCAAGAGACCCAGTACTTC.

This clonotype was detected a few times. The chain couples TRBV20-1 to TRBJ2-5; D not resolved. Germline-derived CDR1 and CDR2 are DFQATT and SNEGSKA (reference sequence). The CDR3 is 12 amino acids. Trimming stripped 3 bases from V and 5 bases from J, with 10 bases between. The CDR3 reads CSARGFGETQYF. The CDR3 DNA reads TGCAGTGCTAGGGGCTTCGGGGAGACCCAGTACTTC.

The CDR3 bases are TGCAGTGCTAGAGATTCGAGGGGGTCCGGCAATGAGCAGTTCTTC. Translation gives CSARDSRGSGNEQFF. The chain carries TRBV20-1 and TRBJ2-1, with D possibly being TRBD1 (6 bases). Looked up from germline, CDR1 is DFQATT and CDR2 is SNEGSKA (reference sequence). CDR3 length: 15 residues. The V gene lost 0 bases and the J gene lost 6 bases, with 15 bases spanning the gap.

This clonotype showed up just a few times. The CDR3 coding sequence is TGTGCCAGGGGCGGAGAGACCCAGTACTTC. It codes for CARGGETQYF. This chain links TRBV19 with TRBJ2-5; D is undetermined. The germline V gene has CDR1 LNHDA and CDR2 SQIVND (reference sequence). The V and J ends lost 9 bases and 4 bases respectively, with 6 bases between them. The CDR3 is 10 amino acids.

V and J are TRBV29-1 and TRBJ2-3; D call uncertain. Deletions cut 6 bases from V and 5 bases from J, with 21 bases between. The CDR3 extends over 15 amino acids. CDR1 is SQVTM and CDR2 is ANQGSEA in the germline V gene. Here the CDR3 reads CSVSPPVTRRDTQYF. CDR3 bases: TGCAGCGTGTCCCCCCCAGTGACCCGGCGAGATACGCAGTATTTT.

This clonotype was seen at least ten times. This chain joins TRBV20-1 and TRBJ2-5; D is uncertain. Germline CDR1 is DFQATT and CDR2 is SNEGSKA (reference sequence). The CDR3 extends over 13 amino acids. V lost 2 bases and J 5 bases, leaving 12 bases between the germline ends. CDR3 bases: TGCAGTGCTAGACTGCTAGGAATGGAGACCCAGTACTTC. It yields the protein CSARLLGMETQYF.

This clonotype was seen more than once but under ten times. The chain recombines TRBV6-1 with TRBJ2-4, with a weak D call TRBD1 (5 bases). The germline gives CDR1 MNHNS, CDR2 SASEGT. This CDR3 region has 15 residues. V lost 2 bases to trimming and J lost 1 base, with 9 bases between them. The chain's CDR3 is CASSETGAAKNIQYF. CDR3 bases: TGTGCCAGCAGTGAAACTGGGGCGGCCAAAAACATTCAGTACTTC.

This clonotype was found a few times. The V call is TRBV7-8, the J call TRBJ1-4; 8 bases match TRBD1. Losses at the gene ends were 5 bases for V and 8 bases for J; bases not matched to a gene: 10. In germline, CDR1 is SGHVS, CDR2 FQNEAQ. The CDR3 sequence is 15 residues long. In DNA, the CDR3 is TGTGCCAGCAGCCCAGGGGGCAGGGTGGGGGAAAAACTGTTTTTT. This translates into CASSPGGRVGEKLFF.

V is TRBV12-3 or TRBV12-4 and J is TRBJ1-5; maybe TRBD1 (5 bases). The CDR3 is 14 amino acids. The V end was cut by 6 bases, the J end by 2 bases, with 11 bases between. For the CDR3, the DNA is TGTGCCAGCAGCATCAGGGTAGGCAATCAGCCCCAGCATTTT. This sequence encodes CASSIRVGNQPQHF.

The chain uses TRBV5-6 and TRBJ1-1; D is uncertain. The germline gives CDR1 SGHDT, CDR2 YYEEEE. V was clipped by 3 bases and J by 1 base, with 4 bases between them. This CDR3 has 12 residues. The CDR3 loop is CASSWGNTEAFF. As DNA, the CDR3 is TGTGCCAGCAGCTGGGGGAACACTGAAGCTTTCTTT.

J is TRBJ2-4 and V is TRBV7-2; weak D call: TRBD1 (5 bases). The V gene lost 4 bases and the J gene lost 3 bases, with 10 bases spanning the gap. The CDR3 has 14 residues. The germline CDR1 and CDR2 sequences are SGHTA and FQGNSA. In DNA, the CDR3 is TGTGCCAGCAGCTCAGACAGTTACAAAAACATTCAGTACTTC. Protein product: CASSSDSYKNIQYF.

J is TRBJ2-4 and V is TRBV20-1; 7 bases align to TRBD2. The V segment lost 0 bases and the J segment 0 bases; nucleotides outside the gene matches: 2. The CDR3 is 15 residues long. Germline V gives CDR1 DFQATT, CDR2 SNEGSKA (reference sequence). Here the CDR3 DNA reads TGCAGTGCTAGAGATCCTAGCGGAGCCAAAAACATTCAGTACTTC. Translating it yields CSARDPSGAKNIQYF.